The source of this TCR beta chain is a study of T cells after yellow fever vaccination. Study information: Fractions with few cells were prepared using SMART-Seq v4 Ultra Low Input.

Generation of TCR cDNA used 5'RACE template switching (which added a universal primer site and UMIs). MiXCR, run by TCRdb on the 5' RACE reads, gives a single entry per CDR3 protein. The table records some 200,000 distinct CDR3 sequences, more than 9.5% of them present only once. Whole-study findings and limits: Clones from primary vaccination mostly reappeared after the booster (approximately 96% CD4, around 90% CD8).

Concerning this clonotype: Its antigen is undetermined. One end of the junction does not line up with germline, which may come from a read error.

The CDR3 consists of 13 residues. Germline CDR1 reads MGHRA; CDR2 reads YSYEKL. This TCR was recovered from a man aged 18-30 years who received the YFV17D yellow fever vaccine. V and J are TRBV4-1 and TRBJ2-7; maybe TRBD2 (5 bases). The material was CD8+ T cells sorted from PBMCs, obtained 15 days after the yellow fever booster vaccination. CDR3 residues: CDSSHREGYEQYF. The CDR3 bases are TGCGACAGCAGCCACCGAGAGGGCTACGAGCAGTACTTC.